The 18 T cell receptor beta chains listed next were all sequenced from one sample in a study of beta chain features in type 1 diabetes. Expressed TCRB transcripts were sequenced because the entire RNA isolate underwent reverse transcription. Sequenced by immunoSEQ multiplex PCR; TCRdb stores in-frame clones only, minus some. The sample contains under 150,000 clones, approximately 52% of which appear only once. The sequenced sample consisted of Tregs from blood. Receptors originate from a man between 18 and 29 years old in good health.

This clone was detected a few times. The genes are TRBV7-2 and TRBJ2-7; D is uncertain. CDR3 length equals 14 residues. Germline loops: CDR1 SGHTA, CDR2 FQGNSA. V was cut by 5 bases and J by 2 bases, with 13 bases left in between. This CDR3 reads CASSPLPSTYEQYF. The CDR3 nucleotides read TGTGCCAGCAGCCCGCTTCCTTCTACCTACGAGCAGTACTTC.

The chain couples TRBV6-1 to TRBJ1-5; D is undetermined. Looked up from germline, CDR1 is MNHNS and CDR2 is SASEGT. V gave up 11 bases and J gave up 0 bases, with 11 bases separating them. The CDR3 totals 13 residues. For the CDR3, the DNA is TGTGCCGCCAGTCCGTATAGCAATCAGCCCCAGCATTTT. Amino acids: CAASPYSNQPQHF.

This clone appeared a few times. CDR3: CASSLAKERNTIYF. The CDR3 coding sequence is TGTGCCAGCAGCTTAGCGAAGGAGAGAAACACCATATATTTT. The chain has TRBV7-2 and TRBJ1-3; D remains ambiguous. Deletions cut 0 bases from V and 5 bases from J, with 8 bases between. The CDR3 totals 14 residues. CDR1 is SGHTA, CDR2 FQGNSA, per germline.

CDR3 amino acids: CASTSGGRETQYF. The CDR3 DNA sequence: TGTGCCAGCACTAGCGGGGGGAGAGAGACCCAGTACTTC. This chain connects TRBV28 to TRBJ2-5; 11 bases match TRBD2. The CDR3 length is 13 residues. Germline loops: CDR1 MDHEN, CDR2 SYDVKM. Germline trimming cut 7 bases from V and 4 bases from J; bases unmatched to any gene: 2.

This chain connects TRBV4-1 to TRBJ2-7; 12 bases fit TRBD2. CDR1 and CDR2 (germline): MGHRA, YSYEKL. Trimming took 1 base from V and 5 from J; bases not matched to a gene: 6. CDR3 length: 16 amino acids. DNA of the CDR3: TGCGCCAGCAGCCAAGGTTATACTAGCGGGAGGCACGAGCAGTACTTC. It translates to CASSQGYTSGRHEQYF.

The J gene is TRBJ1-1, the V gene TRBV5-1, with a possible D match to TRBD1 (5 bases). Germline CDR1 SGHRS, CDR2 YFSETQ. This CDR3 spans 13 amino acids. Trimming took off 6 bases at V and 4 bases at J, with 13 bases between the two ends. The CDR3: CASNFREGTEAFF. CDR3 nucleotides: TGCGCCAGCAACTTCAGGGAGGGCACTGAAGCTTTCTTT.

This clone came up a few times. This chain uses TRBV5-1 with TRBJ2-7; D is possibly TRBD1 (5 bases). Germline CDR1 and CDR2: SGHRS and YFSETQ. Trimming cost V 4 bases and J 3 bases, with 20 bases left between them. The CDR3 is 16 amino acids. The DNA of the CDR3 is TGCGCCAGCAGCCTAGGGAAGACAGCGACGTTCTACGAGCAGTACTTC. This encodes CASSLGKTATFYEQYF.

The CDR3 protein is CAISATGTTEAFF. The CDR3 DNA follows: TGTGCCATCAGTGCCACAGGTACCACTGAAGCTTTCTTT. The rearrangement joins TRBV10-3 to TRBJ1-1; weak D call: TRBD1 (5 bases). V was shortened by 4 bases and J by 4 bases, with 10 bases between the two germline ends. Germline values: CDR1 ENHRY, CDR2 SYGVKD. This CDR3 has 13 residues.

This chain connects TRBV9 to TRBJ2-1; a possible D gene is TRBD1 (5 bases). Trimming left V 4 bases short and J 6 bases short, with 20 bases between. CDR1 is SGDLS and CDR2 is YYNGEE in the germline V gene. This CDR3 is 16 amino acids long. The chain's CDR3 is CASSPTPWQGFNEQFF. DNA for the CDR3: TGTGCCAGCAGCCCTACCCCATGGCAGGGATTCAATGAGCAGTTCTTC.

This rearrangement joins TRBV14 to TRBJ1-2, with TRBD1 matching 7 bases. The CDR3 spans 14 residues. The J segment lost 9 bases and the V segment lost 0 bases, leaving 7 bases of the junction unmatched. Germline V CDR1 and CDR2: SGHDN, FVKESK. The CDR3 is CASSQEGTARRYTF. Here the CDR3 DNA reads TGTGCCAGCAGCCAAGAGGGGACAGCAAGGCGCTACACCTTC.

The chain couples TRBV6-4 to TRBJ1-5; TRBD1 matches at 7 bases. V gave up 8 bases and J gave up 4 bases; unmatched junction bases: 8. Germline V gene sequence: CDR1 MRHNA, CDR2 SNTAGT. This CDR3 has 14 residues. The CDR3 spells CASPTGTDNQPQHF. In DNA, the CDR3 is TGTGCCAGCCCCACCGGGACAGATAATCAGCCCCAGCATTTT.

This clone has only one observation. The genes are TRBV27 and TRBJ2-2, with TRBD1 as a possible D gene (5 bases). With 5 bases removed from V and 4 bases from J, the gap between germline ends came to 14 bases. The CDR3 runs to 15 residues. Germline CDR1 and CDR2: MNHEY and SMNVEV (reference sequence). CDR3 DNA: TGTGCCAGCAGTCCCAGGGTAGTGGGCACCGGGGAGCTGTTTTTT. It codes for CASSPRVVGTGELFF.

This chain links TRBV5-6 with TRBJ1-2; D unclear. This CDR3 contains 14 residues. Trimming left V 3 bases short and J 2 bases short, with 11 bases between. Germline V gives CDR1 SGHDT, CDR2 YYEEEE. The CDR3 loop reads CASSSVGRNYGYTF. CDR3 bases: TGTGCCAGCAGCTCCGTGGGCAGAAACTATGGCTACACCTTC.

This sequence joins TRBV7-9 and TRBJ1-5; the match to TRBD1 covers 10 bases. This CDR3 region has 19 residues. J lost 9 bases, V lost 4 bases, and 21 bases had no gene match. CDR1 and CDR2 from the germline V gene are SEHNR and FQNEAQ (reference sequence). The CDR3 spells CASSSKVGQGPPVGLPQHF. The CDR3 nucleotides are TGTGCCAGCAGCTCGAAGGTGGGACAGGGGCCCCCGGTTGGTCTGCCCCAGCATTTT. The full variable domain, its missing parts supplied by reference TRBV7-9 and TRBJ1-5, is DTGVSQNPRHKITKRGQNVTFRCDPISEHNRLYWYRQTLGQGPEFLTYFQNEAQLEKSRLLSDRFSAERPKGSFSTLEIQRTEQGDSAMYLCASSSKVGQGPPVGLPQHFGDGTRLSIL.

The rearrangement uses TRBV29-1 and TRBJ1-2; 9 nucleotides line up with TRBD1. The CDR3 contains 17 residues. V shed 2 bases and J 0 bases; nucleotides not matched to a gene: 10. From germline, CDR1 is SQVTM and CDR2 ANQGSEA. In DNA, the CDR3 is TGCAGCGTTGAAAATTCCGGGACAGGGATCTCTAACTATGGCTACACCTTC. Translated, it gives CSVENSGTGISNYGYTF.

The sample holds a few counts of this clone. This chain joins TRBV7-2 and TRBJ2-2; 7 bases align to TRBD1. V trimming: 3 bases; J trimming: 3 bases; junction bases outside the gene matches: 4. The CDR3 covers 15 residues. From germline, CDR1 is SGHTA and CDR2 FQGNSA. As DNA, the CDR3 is TGTGCCAGCAGCTTGACAGGGTGGGACACCGGGGAGCTGTTTTTT. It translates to CASSLTGWDTGELFF.

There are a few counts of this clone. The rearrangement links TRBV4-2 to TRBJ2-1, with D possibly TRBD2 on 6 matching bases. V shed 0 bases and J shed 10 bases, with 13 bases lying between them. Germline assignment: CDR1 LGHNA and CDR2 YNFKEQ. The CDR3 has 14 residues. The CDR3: CASSQEGGRVEQFF. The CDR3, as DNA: TGTGCCAGCAGCCAAGAGGGGGGTAGAGTAGAGCAGTTCTTC.

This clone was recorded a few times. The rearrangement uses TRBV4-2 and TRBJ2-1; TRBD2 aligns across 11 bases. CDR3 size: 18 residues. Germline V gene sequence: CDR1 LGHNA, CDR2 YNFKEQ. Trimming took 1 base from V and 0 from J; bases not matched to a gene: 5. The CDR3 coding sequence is TGTGCCAGCAGCCAAGTTGTAGCGGGGGGGAGCTCCTACAATGAGCAGTTCTTC. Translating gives CASSQVVAGGSSYNEQFF.